The 5 T cell receptor beta chains presented below share a single source sample, sequenced in a study of cytotoxic CD8 clonotypes in ibrutinib-treated CLL (dated by TCRdb to the early 2020s). Libraries were constructed by the immunoSEQ multiplex PCR assay. In its TCRdb copy, this immuneACCESS table keeps in-frame sequences only and misses some clones. Where compared with another copy, unresolved V genes explain less than half of these, and the others have no known cause. This sample holds about 130,000 clones; around 80% were observed only once. 3% to 4% of the sample lies in the top ten. The sample's time point label, decoded: approximately 2 years on ibrutinib. The sample in question was PBMCs, obtained after 24 months of ibrutinib treatment. These TCRs come from a human donor with chronic lymphocytic leukemia.

The chain couples TRBV9 to TRBJ1-2; D ambiguous. With 0 bases removed from V and 3 bases from J, the gap between germline ends came to 9 bases. The V gene's germline CDR1 is SGDLS and CDR2 YYNGEE. The CDR3 loop spans 14 amino acids. The CDR3 DNA is TGTGCCAGCAGCGTAGCGGGATCGGACTATGGCTACACCTTC. Protein sequence: CASSVAGSDYGYTF.

The J gene is TRBJ1-4, the V gene TRBV6-1; possibly TRBD1 for D (5 bases). Trimming cost V 6 bases and J 6 bases, with 17 bases left between them. CDR1 and CDR2 (germline): MNHNS, SASEGT. This CDR3 is 15 amino acids long. CDR3 nucleotide sequence: TGTGCCAGCAGCCCGGGTTTCGGAGGGGATGAAAAACTGTTTTTT. Translated: CASSPGFGGDEKLFF.

This chain links TRBV5-4 with TRBJ1-1; TRBD1 agrees at 8 bases. After removal of 0 bases from V and 3 bases from J, the junction contained 1 base not matched to a gene. The CDR3 consists of 14 residues. Germline lookup yields CDR1 SGHNT and CDR2 YYREEE (reference sequence). DNA of the CDR3: TGTGCCAGCAGCTTGGGACAGGGGTACACTGAAGCTTTCTTT. Translated, it gives CASSLGQGYTEAFF.

The DNA of the CDR3 is TGTGCCAGCAGCCCCCTGACAGGGAGATACTCTGGAAACACCATATATTTT. Translating it yields CASSPLTGRYSGNTIYF. The genes are TRBV11-2 and TRBJ1-3; TRBD1 agrees at 7 bases. This CDR3 contains 17 residues. Germline CDR1 and CDR2: SGHAT and FQNNGV. The V segment lost 5 bases and the J segment 0 bases; nucleotides outside the gene matches: 10.

The chain recombines TRBV7-2 with TRBJ2-5; D is tentatively TRBD1 or TRBD2 (6 bases each). V shed 7 bases and J shed 0 bases, with 12 bases lying between them. The CDR3 runs 14 residues. The germline V gene encodes CDR1 SGHTA and CDR2 FQGNSA. The CDR3 DNA sequence: TGTGCCAGCAACGGGGGCAGTTACCAAGAGACCCAGTACTTC. It encodes CASNGGSYQETQYF.